Sequencing of this T cell receptor (beta chain) was carried out in a study of blood T cell repertoires in COVID-19. Looking at the study overall: Acute-phase and convalescent COVID-19 samples originated in the United States, Italy and Spain.

The germline gives CDR1 SGHRS, CDR2 YFSETQ. The CDR3 totals 14 residues. V lost 5 bases and J lost 4; bases outside the gene matches: 5. Under the authors' procedure: Counts of nucleated cells, estimated from reference gene primer amplification, were obtained. Assay: immunoSEQ multiplex PCR; the TCRdb copy retains only in-frame clones and omits some. V and J calls and clone size are given by that table; D and trimming were obtained from the DNA. There are approximately 100,000 clones in the sample; approximately 92% occur only once, and around 5.4% lies in the top ten. This sequence joins TRBV5-1 and TRBJ2-3; TRBD2 aligns across 9 bases. This TCR was recovered from a man in his 70s with acute or convalescent COVID-19. Sample: peripheral blood. This CDR3 is CASSRVAGADTQYF. DNA of the CDR3: TGCGCCAGCAGTAGAGTAGCGGGGGCAGATACGCAGTATTTT.